Each of the 9 T cell receptor beta chains below was sequenced from the same sample in a study of cytomegalovirus exposure and HLA in healthy donors. The PCR ran on 60 Vbeta and 13 Jbeta primers. Only in-frame clones appear in the TCRdb table, and some are missing; sequencing was by immunoSEQ multiplex PCR. The table includes roughly 100,000 clones, 70% to 80% detected once. The sample was PBMCs. These receptors came from a man in his fifties or sixties in good health and CMV-seronegative.

The J gene is TRBJ1-5, the V gene TRBV9; 11 bases match TRBD1. The germline CDR1 and CDR2 sequences are SGDLS and YYNGEE. The CDR3 consists of 16 residues. V gave up 4 bases and J gave up 4 bases; unmatched junction bases: 7. The CDR3 here is CASSLGQGAGNQPQHF. The CDR3 DNA reads as TGTGCCAGCAGCCTAGGACAGGGGGCAGGAAATCAGCCCCAGCATTTT.

This rearrangement joins TRBV30 to TRBJ1-1; the D is unclear. CDR1 and CDR2 from the germline V gene are GTSNPN and SVGIG (reference sequence). This CDR3 region has 14 residues. The V and J ends lost 0 bases and 4 bases respectively, with 12 bases between them. The CDR3 protein is CAWSVRPPGTEAFF. The DNA for the CDR3 is TGTGCCTGGAGTGTCCGACCCCCAGGCACTGAAGCTTTCTTT.

This sequence joins TRBV5-1 and TRBJ2-3; D uncertain. Trimming pared 2 bases from V and 0 bases from J, leaving 7 bases between. Germline-derived CDR1 and CDR2 are SGHRS and YFSETQ. The CDR3 extends over 14 amino acids. The CDR3 sequence: CASSLIPSTDTQYF. The CDR3 bases are TGCGCCAGCAGCTTAATTCCTAGCACAGATACGCAGTATTTT.

V usage is TRBV6-5 and J usage is TRBJ1-2; 7 positions agree with TRBD1. The V and J ends lost 5 bases and 3 bases, in that order; junction bases with no gene match: 3. CDR3 length: 13 residues. Per the germline V gene, CDR1 is MNHEY and CDR2 is SVGAGI. This CDR3 reads CASSRQGDYGYTF. The CDR3 DNA reads as TGTGCCAGCAGTAGACAGGGCGACTATGGCTACACCTTC.

The V call is TRBV29-1, the J call TRBJ2-1; the match to TRBD1 covers 8 bases. Trimming cost V 7 bases and J 0 bases; bases outside gene matches: 2. CDR1 SQVTM and CDR2 ANQGSEA come from the germline V gene. This CDR3 is 13 amino acids long. This CDR3 reads CSGDRSSYNEQFF. The CDR3, as DNA: TGCAGCGGGGACAGGAGCTCCTACAATGAGCAGTTCTTC.

CDR3 amino acids: CASSPQEEGAFRAFF. CDR3 coding DNA: TGCGCCAGCAGCCCCCAAGAGGAGGGGGCGTTTAGAGCTTTCTTT. The chain has TRBV4-3 and TRBJ1-1; 7 bases line up with TRBD1. The CDR3 length is 15 residues. CDR1 and CDR2 from the germline V gene are LGHNA and YSLEER. V shed 4 bases and J 10 bases; nucleotides not matched to a gene: 15.

This rearrangement joins TRBV30 to TRBJ2-1; TRBD2 might be the D (6 bases). Between the trimmed V and J ends, which lost 7 bases and 3 bases, there was a span of 16 bases. The CDR3 extends over 14 amino acids. CDR1 and CDR2 (germline): GTSNPN, SVGIG (reference sequence). The CDR3, as DNA: TGTGCCTTGGAGCCGAGGACTAACTACAATGAGCAGTTCTTC. This gives the protein CALEPRTNYNEQFF.

The CDR3 DNA reads as TGTGCCTGGAGTGTACTCTACGAGCAGTACTTC. Translation gives CAWSVLYEQYF. The chain uses TRBV30 and TRBJ2-7; D unresolved. The CDR3 contains 11 residues. Germline V gene sequence: CDR1 GTSNPN, CDR2 SVGIG (reference sequence). Trimming left V 0 bases short and J 3 bases short, with 3 bases between.

V is TRBV2 and J is TRBJ2-5; TRBD1 matches 9 bases. Trimming removed 10 bases from V and 5 bases from J; junction bases left unmatched: 11. This CDR3 region has 14 residues. The germline gives CDR1 SNHLY, CDR2 FYNNEI. The CDR3 is CANRGTGRLETQYF. CDR3 bases: TGTGCCAACCGCGGGACAGGGAGGTTGGAGACCCAGTACTTC.